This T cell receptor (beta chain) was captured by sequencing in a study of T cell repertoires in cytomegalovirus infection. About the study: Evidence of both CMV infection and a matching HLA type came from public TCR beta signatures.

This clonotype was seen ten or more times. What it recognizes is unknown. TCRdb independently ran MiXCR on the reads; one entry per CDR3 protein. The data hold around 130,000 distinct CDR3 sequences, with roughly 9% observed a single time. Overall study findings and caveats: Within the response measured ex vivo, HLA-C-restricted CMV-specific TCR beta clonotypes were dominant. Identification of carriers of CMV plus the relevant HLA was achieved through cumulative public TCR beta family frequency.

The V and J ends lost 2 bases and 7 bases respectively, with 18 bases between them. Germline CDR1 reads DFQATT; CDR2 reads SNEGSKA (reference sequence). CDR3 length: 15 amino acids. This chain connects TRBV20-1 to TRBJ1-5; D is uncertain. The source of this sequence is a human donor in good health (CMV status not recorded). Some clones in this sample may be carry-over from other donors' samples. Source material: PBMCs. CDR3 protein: CSARFSDPGRQPQHF. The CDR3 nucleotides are TGCAGTGCTAGATTCTCCGATCCGGGGAGACAGCCCCAGCATTTT.